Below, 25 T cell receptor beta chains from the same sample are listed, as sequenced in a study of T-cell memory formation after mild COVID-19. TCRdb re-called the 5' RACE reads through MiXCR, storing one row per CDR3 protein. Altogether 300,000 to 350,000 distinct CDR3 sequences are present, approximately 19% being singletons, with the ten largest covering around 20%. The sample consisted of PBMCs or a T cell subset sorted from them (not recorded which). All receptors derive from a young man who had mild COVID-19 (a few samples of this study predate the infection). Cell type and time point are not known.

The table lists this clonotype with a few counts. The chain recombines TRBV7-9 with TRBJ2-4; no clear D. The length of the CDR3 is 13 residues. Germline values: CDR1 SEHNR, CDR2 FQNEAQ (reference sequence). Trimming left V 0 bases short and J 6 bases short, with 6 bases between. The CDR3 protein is CASSLAPTNIQYF. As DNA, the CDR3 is TGTGCCAGCAGCTTAGCCCCGACAAACATTCAGTACTTC. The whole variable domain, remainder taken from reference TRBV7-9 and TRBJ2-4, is DTGVSQNPRHKITKRGQNVTFRCDPISEHNRLYWYRQTLGQGPEFLTYFQNEAQLEKSRLLSDRFSAERPKGSFSTLEIQRTEQGDSAMYLCASSLAPTNIQYFGAGTRLSVL.

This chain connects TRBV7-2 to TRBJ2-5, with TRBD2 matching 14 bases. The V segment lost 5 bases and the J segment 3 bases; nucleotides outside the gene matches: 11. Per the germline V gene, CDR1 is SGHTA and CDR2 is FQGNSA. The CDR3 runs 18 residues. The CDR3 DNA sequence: TGTGCCAGCAGCCGGACAGGGCCGACTAGCGGGGGGGAAGAGACCCAGTACTTC. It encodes CASSRTGPTSGGEETQYF.

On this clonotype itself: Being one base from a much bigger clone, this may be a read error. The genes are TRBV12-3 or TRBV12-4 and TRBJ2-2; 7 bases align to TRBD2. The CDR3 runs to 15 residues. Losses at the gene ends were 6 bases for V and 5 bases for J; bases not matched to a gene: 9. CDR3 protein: CASRLRLAGTGELFF. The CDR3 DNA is TGTGCCAGCAGATTAAGATTAGCGGGTACCGGGGAGCTGTTTTTT.

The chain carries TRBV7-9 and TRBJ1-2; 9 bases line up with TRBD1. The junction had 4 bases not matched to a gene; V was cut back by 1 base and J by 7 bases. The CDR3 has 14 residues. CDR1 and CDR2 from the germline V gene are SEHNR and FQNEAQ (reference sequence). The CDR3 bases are TGTGCCAGCAGCTTAGGGAACAGGGGGCTTGGCTACACCTTC. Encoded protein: CASSLGNRGLGYTF.

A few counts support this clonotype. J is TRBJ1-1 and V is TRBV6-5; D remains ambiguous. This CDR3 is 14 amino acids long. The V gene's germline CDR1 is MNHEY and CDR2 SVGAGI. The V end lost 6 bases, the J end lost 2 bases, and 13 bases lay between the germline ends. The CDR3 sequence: CASRGGSHNTEAFF. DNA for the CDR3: TGTGCCAGCAGGGGAGGGTCCCATAACACTGAAGCTTTCTTT.

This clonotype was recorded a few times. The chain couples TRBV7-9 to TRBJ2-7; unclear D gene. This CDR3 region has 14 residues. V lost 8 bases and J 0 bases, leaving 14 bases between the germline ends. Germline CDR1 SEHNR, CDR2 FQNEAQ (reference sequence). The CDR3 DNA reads TGTGCCAGCTCCGCCAGGTCCACCTCCTACGAGCAGTACTTC. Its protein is CASSARSTSYEQYF.

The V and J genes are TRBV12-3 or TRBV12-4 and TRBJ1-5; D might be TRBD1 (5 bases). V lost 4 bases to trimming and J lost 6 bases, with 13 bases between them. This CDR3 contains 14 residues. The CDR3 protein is CASSSGGAPQPQHF. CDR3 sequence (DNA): TGTGCCAGCAGTTCAGGCGGGGCACCTCAGCCCCAGCATTTT.

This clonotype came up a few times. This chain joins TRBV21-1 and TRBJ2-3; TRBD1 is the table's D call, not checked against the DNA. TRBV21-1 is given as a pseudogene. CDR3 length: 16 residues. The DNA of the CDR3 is TGTGCCAGCAGACAAACGGGGGCGAGGGGCACAGATACGCAGTATTTT. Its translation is CASRQTGARGTDTQYF.

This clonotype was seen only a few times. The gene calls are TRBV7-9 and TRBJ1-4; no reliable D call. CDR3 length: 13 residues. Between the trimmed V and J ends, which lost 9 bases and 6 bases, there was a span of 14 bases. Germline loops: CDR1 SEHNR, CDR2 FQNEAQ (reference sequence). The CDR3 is CASVAEDDEKLFF. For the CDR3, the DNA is TGTGCCAGTGTTGCGGAGGACGATGAAAAACTGTTTTTT.

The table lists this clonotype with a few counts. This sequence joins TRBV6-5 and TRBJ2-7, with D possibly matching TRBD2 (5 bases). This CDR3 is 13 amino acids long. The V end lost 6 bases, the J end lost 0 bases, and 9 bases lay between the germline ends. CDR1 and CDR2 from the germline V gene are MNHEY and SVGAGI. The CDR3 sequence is CASRRASSYEQYF. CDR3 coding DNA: TGTGCCAGCAGGCGGGCCAGCTCCTACGAGCAGTACTTC.

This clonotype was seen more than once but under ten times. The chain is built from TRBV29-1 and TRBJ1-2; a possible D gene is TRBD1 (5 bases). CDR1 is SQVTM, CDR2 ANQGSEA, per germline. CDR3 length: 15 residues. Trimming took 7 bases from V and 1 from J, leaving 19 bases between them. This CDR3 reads CSAAGPGTHNYGYTF. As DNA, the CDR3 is TGCAGCGCTGCGGGGCCGGGGACCCATAACTATGGCTACACCTTC.

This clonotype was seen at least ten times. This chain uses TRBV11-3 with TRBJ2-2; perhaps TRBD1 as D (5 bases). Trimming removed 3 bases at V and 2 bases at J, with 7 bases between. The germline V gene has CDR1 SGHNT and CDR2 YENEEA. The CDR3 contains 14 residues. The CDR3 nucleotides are TGTGCCAGCAGCTTGGACATCAACACCGGGGAGCTGTTTTTT. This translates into CASSLDINTGELFF. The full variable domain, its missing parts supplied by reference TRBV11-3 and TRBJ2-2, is EAGVVQSPRYKIIEKKQPVAFWCNPISGHNTLYWYLQNLGQGPELLIRYENEEAVDDSQLPKDRFSAERLKGVDSTLKIQPAELGDSAVYLCASSLDINTGELFFGEGSRLTVL.

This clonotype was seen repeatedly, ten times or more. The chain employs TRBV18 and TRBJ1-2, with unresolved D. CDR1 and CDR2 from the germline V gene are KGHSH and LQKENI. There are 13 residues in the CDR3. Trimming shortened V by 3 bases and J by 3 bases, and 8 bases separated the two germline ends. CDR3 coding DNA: TGTGCCAGCTCACCGACTCTACACTATGGCTACACCTTC. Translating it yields CASSPTLHYGYTF.

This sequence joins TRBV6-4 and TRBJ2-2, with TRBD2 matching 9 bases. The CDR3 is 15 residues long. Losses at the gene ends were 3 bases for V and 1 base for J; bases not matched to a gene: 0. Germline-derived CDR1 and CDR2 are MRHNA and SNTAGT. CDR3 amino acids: CASSERGGNTGELFF. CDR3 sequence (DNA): TGTGCCAGCAGTGAGCGGGGGGGGAACACCGGGGAGCTGTTTTTT.

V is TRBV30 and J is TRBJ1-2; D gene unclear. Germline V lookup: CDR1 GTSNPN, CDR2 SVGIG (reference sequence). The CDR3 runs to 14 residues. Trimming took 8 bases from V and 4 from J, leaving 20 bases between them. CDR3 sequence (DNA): TGTGCCGGGGAGGTTAGGGCCCATTTCTATGGCTACACCTTC. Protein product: CAGEVRAHFYGYTF. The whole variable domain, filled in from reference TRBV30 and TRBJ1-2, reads SQTIHQWPATLVQPVGSPLSLECTVEGTSNPNLYWYRQAAGRGLQLLFYSVGIGQISSEVPQNLSASRPQDRQFILSSKKLLLSDSGFYLCAGEVRAHFYGYTFGSGTRLTVV.

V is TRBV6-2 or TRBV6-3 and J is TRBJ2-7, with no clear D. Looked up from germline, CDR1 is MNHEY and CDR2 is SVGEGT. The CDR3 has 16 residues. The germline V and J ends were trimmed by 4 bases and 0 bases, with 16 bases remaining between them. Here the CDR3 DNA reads TGTGCCAGCAGTTCCGTCAGGTCTTCGAGCTCCTACGAGCAGTACGTC. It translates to CASSSVRSSSSYEQYV.

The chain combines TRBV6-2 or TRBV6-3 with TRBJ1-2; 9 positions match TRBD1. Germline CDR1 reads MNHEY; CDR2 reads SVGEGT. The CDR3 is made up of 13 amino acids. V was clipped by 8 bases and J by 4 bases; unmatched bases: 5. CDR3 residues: CASRQGEAYGYTF. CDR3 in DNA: TGTGCCAGCCGACAGGGGGAGGCCTATGGCTACACCTTC.

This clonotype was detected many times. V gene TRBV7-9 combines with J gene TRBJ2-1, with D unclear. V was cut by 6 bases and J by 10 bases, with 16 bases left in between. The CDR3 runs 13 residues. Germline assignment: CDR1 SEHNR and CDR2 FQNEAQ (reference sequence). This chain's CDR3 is CASSVGFLVEQFF. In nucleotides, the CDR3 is TGTGCCAGCAGTGTGGGGTTTTTGGTCGAGCAGTTCTTC.

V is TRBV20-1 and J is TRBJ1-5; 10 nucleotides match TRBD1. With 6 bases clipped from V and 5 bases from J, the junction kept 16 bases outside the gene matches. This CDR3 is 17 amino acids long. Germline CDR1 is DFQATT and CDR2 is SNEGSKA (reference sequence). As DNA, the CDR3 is TGCAGTGCGCTACGGGACAGGGGAAGCGCGTTCCATCAGCCCCAGCATTTT. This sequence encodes CSALRDRGSAFHQPQHF.

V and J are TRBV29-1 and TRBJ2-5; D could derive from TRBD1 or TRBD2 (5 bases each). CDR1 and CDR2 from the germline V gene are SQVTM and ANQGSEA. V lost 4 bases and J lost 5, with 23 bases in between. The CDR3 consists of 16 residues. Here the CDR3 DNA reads TGCAGCGTTGCGCAGAACCTCCCGGGGACGTCGGAGACCCAGTACTTC. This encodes CSVAQNLPGTSETQYF. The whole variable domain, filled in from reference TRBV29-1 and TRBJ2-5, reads SAVISQKPSRDICQRGTSLTIQCQVDSQVTMMFWYRQQPGQSLTLIATANQGSEATYESGFVIDKFPISRPNLTFSTLTVSNMSPEDSSIYLCSVAQNLPGTSETQYFGPGTRLLVL.

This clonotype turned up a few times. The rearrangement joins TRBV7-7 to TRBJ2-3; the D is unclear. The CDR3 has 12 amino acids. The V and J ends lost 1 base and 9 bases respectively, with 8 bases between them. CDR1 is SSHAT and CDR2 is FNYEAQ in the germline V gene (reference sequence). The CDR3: CASSLVGGTQYF. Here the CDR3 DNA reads TGTGCCAGCAGCTTAGTCGGTGGGACGCAGTATTTT.

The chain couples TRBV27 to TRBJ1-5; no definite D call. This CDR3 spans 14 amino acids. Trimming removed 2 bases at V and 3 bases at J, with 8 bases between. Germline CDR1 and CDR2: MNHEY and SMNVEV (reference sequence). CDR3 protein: CASSLEQFNQPQHF. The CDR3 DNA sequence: TGTGCCAGCAGTTTAGAGCAGTTCAATCAGCCCCAGCATTTT.

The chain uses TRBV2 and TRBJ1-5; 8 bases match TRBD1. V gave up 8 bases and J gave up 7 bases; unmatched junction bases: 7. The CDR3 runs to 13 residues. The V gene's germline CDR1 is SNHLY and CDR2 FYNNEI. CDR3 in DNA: TGTGCCAGCGGGGGCAGGGGGCACCAGCCCCAGCATTTT. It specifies CASGGRGHQPQHF.

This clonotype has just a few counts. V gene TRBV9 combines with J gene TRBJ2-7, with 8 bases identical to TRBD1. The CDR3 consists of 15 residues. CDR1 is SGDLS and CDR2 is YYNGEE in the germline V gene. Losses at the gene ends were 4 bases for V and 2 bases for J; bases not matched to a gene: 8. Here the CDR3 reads CASSPRDRLTYEQYF. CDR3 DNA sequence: TGTGCCAGCAGCCCCCGGGACAGGCTAACCTACGAGCAGTACTTC.

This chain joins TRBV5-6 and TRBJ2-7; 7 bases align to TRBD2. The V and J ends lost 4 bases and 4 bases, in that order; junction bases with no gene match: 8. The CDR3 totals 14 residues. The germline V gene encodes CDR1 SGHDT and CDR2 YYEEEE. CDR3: CASSGASGRYEQYV. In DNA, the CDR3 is TGTGCCAGCAGCGGGGCTAGCGGCAGATACGAGCAGTACGTC.